The rows below give T cell receptor beta chains drawn from one sample of a study of blood T cell repertoires in COVID-19. TCRdb's copy holds only in-frame clones and misses some; the assay was immunoSEQ multiplex PCR. Found here are under 300,000 clones, approximately 91% of them singletons; the top ten hold about 0.8%. Material: peripheral blood. The receptors shown here come from a man aged 25 to 45 with COVID-19, enrolled during active disease. The CDR3 runs from the conserved cysteine through the conserved F or W. The D gene is left open where the match is weak.

TRBV7-3 | . | CASSPHQSTDTQYF
TRBV2 | . | CASSSTGSGGYEQYF
TRBV3-1/TRBV3-2 | TRBD2 | CASSQGFGTSGVGGYNEQFF
TRBV3-1/TRBV3-2 | TRBD1 | CASSLGTGGYGYTF
TRBV3-1/TRBV3-2 | TRBD1 | CASSPQGASSPLHF
TRBV3-1/TRBV3-2 | TRBD2 | CASSLTAGTRETQYF
TRBV6-5 | TRBD2 | CASSFLAGGPADTQYF
TRBV5-5 | TRBD1 | CASSKTGGIEKLFF
TRBV5-1 | TRBD1 | CASSAGQANPNTEAFF
TRBV5-4 | . | CASSLGAGAGANVLTF
TRBV12-3/TRBV12-4 | . | CASSRTVNYGYTF
TRBV10-3 | . | CAISESGSSYGYTF
TRBV6-1 | . | CASSDIQGVGYTF
TRBV7-6 | . | CASSLDRPYSGNTIYF
TRBV10-3 | TRBD2 | CAIRPLAGGPDTQYF
TRBV19 | . | CASSLPQAGNQPQHF
TRBV11-2 | . | CASSLDFLSGYTF
TRBV14 | . | CASSQPGEAWQNTEAFF
TRBV15 | TRBD2 | CATSRKAGGPGETQYF
TRBV7-9 | . | CASSPLGDSPLHF
TRBV28 | TRBD1 | CASSPPGQGALEAFF
TRBV19 | . | CARSGGYTF
TRBV5-1 | TRBD1 | CASSLGWTGAPEAFF
TRBV5-1 | TRBD1 | CASSGTGQPTEGYTF
TRBV12-3/TRBV12-4 | . | CASSPNLEGEQFF
TRBV7-9 | . | CASSLEAGTEAFF
TRBV3-1/TRBV3-2 | TRBD1 | CASSQDWDRGPTNEKLFF
TRBV21-1 | . | CASSNLQGIPGNTIYF
TRBV7-9 | . | CASSLLQLNTEAFF
TRBV5-6 | TRBD2 | CASSSTPAGDTGELFF
TRBV7-9 | . | CASSLLPLGQGYTF
TRBV2 | TRBD1 | CASSVGQGVYGYTF
TRBV3-1/TRBV3-2 | . | CASSQDLGQPQHF
TRBV7-2 | TRBD1 | CASSMGQGAPTFYEQYF
TRBV29-1 | TRBD1 | CSVETGDYGYTF
TRBV7-9 | TRBD1 | CASSLDPGQGGNTIYF
TRBV5-5 | TRBD1 | CASSLEGQDTDTQYF
TRBV5-1 | TRBD1 | CASSPGTGFGYTF
TRBV3-1/TRBV3-2 | TRBD2 | CASSQDRPQRGVLANTGELFF
TRBV5-5 | TRBD2 | CASSWTSGGLSYEQYF
TRBV27 | TRBD2 | CASSLSTAGPNPHTGELFF
TRBV5-5 | . | CASSLEGNYGYTF
TRBV5-6 | TRBD2 | CASSSRGSGGASQETQYF
TRBV6-5 | . | CASKTHPNTEAFF
TRBV5-1 | . | CASSLVGGPNEKLFF
TRBV10-1 | . | CASSEPHWRGAKNIQYF
TRBV2 | TRBD1 | CASSVWTGSNQPQHF
TRBV6-1 | . | CASSETSYEQYF